Given below is one TCR beta chain in context. Partitioning of CD4+ cells yielded a CD45RA+ naive subset and a CD45RA-negative memory subset. There are 13 residues in the CDR3. Germline assignment: CDR1 SGHRS and CDR2 YFSETQ. J gave up 7 bases and V 4 bases, and 7 bases lay outside the gene matches. This record comes from a study of shared clonotypes between healthy human individuals. TCRdb keeps only in-frame clones here, not all; method: immunoSEQ multiplex PCR. The table shows some 200,000 clones, with about 65% occurring only once. The sequencing input was memory CD4+ T cells sorted from blood. As to subset: CD45RA-negative fraction. The genes are TRBV5-1 and TRBJ2-7; 8 positions match TRBD2. This TCR was sampled from a man aged 25-45 years in good health. Here the CDR3 DNA reads TGCGCCAGCAGCCCGGGGACTAGGCGAGAGCAGTACTTC. Encoded protein: CASSPGTRREQYF.